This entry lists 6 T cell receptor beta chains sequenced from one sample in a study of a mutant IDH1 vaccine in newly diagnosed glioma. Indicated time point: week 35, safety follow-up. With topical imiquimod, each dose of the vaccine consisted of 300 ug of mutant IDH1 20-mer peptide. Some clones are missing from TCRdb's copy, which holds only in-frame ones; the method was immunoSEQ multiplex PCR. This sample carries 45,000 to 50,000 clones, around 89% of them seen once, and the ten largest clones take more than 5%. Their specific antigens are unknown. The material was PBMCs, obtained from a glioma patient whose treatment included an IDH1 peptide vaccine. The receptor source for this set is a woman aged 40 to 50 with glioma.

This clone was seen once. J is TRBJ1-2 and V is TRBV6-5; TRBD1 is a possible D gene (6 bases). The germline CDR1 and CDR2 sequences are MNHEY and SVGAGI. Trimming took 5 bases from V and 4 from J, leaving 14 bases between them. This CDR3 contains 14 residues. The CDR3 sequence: CASSTTTGSYGYTF. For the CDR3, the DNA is TGTGCCAGCAGTACGACGACAGGAAGCTATGGCTACACCTTC.

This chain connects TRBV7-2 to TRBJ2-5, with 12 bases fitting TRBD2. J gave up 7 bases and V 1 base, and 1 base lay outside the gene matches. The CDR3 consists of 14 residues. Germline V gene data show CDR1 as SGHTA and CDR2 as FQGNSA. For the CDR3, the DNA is TGTGCCAGCAGCTTAGAACTAGCGGGGGGGACCCAGTACTTC. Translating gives CASSLELAGGTQYF. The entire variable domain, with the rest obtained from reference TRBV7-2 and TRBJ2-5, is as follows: GAGVSQSPSNKVTEKGKDVELRCDPISGHTALYWYRQSLGQGLEFLIYFQGNSAPDKSGLPSDRFSAERTGGSVSTLTIQRTQQEDSAVYLCASSLELAGGTQYFGPGTRLLVL.

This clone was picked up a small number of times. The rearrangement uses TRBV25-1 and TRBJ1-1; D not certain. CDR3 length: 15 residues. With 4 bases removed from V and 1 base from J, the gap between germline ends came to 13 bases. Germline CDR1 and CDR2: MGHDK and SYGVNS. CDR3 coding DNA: TGTGCCAGCAGTGTCAGACACGAACCGAACACTGAAGCTTTCTTT. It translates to CASSVRHEPNTEAFF.

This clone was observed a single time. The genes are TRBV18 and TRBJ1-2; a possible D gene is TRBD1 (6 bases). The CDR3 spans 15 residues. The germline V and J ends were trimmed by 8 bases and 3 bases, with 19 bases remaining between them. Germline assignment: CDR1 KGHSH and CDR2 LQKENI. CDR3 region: CASTPNGAGDYGYTF. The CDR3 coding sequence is TGTGCCAGCACCCCCAACGGGGCAGGGGACTATGGCTACACCTTC.

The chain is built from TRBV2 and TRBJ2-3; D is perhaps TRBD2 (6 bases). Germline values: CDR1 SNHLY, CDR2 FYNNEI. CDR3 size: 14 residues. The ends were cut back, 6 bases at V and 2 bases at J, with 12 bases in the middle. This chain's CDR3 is CASRREANTDTQYF. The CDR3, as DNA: TGTGCCAGCAGGAGGGAGGCAAACACAGATACGCAGTATTTT. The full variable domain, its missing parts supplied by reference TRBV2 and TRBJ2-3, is EPEVTQTPSHQVTQMGQEVILRCVPISNHLYFYWYRQILGQKVEFLVSFYNNEISEKSEIFDDQFSVERPDGSNFTLKIRSTKLEDSAMYFCASRREANTDTQYFGPGTRLTVL.

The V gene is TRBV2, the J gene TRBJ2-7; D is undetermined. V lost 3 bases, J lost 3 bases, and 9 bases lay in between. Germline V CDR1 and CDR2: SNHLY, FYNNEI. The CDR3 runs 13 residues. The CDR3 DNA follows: TGTGCCAGCAGTGATGGTATCCACTACGAGCAGTACTTC. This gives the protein CASSDGIHYEQYF.